This entry lists 21 T cell receptor beta chains sequenced from one sample in a study of cytomegalovirus exposure and HLA in healthy donors. The PCR had 60 Vbeta and 13 Jbeta primers. The data were produced by immunoSEQ multiplex PCR, yet TCRdb's version contains in-frame clones alone and is incomplete. There are about 130,000 clones in the sample; around 80% occur only once, and about 2.2% lies in the top ten. Sequences were obtained from PBMCs. These receptors were obtained from a man younger than 40 in good health and CMV-seronegative.

This clone was observed a few times. The chain couples TRBV6-1 to TRBJ2-1; TRBD1 matches at 10 bases. Germline loops: CDR1 MNHNS, CDR2 SASEGT. The CDR3 totals 14 residues. With 6 bases clipped from V and 4 bases from J, the junction kept 3 bases outside the gene matches. CDR3 coding DNA: TGTGCCAGCAGAACGGGACAGGGGTACAATGAGCAGTTCTTC. Protein sequence: CASRTGQGYNEQFF.

The chain couples TRBV5-4 to TRBJ2-5; possibly TRBD1 for D (5 bases). CDR3 length: 14 amino acids. Deletions cut 3 bases from V and 5 bases from J, with 14 bases between. Germline CDR1 SGHNT, CDR2 YYREEE (reference sequence). CDR3 nucleotide sequence: TGTGCCAGCAGCTCCCAAGGGGCCTCGGAGACCCAGTACTTC. This codes for CASSSQGASETQYF.

The J gene is TRBJ2-1, the V gene TRBV5-1; D remains unclear. CDR3 size: 15 residues. V was trimmed by 4 bases and J by 4 bases, leaving 15 bases between them. Germline CDR1 SGHRS, CDR2 YFSETQ. CDR3 sequence reads: CASSVDLGRYNEQFF. CDR3 DNA: TGCGCCAGCAGCGTCGACCTGGGCCGGTACAATGAGCAGTTCTTC.

The chain recombines TRBV7-2 with TRBJ2-3, with 14 bases lining up with TRBD2. CDR1 and CDR2 (germline): SGHTA, FQGNSA. V shed 1 base, J shed 11 bases, and the junction held 14 bases outside the gene matches. The CDR3 length is 18 residues. DNA for the CDR3: TGTGCCAGCAGCTTAGAAACTCCGGGACTAGCGGGAGAATTAAAGCAGTATTTT. Its translation is CASSLETPGLAGELKQYF.

The chain joins TRBV7-2 to TRBJ2-2, with 7 bases matching TRBD2. Trimming cost V 4 bases and J 4 bases; bases outside gene matches: 3. This CDR3 is 14 amino acids long. Germline V gene sequence: CDR1 SGHTA, CDR2 FQGNSA. CDR3 in amino acids: CASSSTSFTGELFF. The CDR3 bases are TGTGCCAGCAGCTCGACTAGCTTCACCGGGGAGCTGTTTTTT.

This clone was seen just once. This chain uses TRBV21-1 with TRBJ1-2; the table's D call, TRBD1, was not checked against the DNA. TRBV21-1 is described as a pseudogene. The CDR3 sequence is 17 residues long. CDR3 in amino acids: CASSKLRLAGPNYGYTF. In DNA form, the CDR3 reads TGTGCCAGCAGCAAATTAAGATTGGCAGGCCCTAACTATGGCTACACCTTC.

Here the CDR3 DNA reads TGTGCCAGCTCATCGACTAGCAGCTACAATGAGCAGTTCTTC. It specifies CASSSTSSYNEQFF. The J gene is TRBJ2-1, the V gene TRBV18; 7 nucleotides align to TRBD2. This CDR3 spans 14 amino acids. Germline V gene lookup returns CDR1 KGHSH and CDR2 LQKENI. V gave up 5 bases and J gave up 3 bases; unmatched junction bases: 4. Filled out from reference TRBV18 and TRBJ2-1, the complete variable domain reads NAGVMQNPRHLVRRRGQEARLRCSPMKGHSHVYWYRQLPEEGLKFMVYLQKENIIDESGMPKERFSAEFPKEGPSILRIQQVVRGDSAAYFCASSSTSSYNEQFFGPGTRLTVL.

This sequence joins TRBV27 and TRBJ2-3, with 7 positions matching TRBD2. Germline V gene sequence: CDR1 MNHEY, CDR2 SMNVEV (reference sequence). The CDR3 consists of 14 residues. The V and J ends lost 5 bases and 6 bases, in that order; junction bases with no gene match: 8. The chain's CDR3 is CASSLSTSADTQYF. CDR3 bases: TGTGCCAGCAGTCTTTCTACTAGCGCCGATACGCAGTATTTT.

The rearrangement links TRBV6-6 to TRBJ2-7; D not resolved. The CDR3 length is 12 residues. The V and J ends lost 2 bases and 3 bases respectively, with 5 bases between them. Germline assignment: CDR1 MNHNY and CDR2 SVGAGI (reference sequence). The CDR3 bases are TGTGCCAGCAGTTACGAGAACTACGAGCAGTACTTC. Translating it yields CASSYENYEQYF.

The genes are TRBV11-1 and TRBJ2-6; 9 bases agree with TRBD1. Trimming at V came to 6 bases and at J to 2 bases, leaving 5 bases not matched to a gene. CDR3 length: 16 residues. The germline V gene has CDR1 SGHAT and CDR2 FQDESV (reference sequence). The CDR3 sequence: CASRGQGFAGANVLTF. CDR3 DNA: TGTGCCAGCAGGGGACAGGGCTTTGCTGGGGCCAACGTCCTGACTTTC.

This chain connects TRBV19 to TRBJ1-5; D is unresolved. Trimming stripped 3 bases from V and 1 base from J, with 13 bases between. There are 16 residues in the CDR3. Germline CDR1 and CDR2: LNHDA and SQIVND (reference sequence). The DNA of the CDR3 is TGTGCCAGTAGTATCTCGGGCGGGAGGAGCAATCAGCCCCAGCATTTT. It codes for CASSISGGRSNQPQHF. Complete variable domain (other parts from reference TRBV19 and TRBJ1-5): DGGITQSPKYLFRKEGQNVTLSCEQNLNHDAMYWYRQDPGQGLRLIYYSQIVNDFQKGDIAEGYSVSREKKESFPLTVTSAQKNPTAFYLCASSISGGRSNQPQHFGDGTRLSIL.

This chain joins TRBV7-2 and TRBJ2-2; D is undetermined. CDR1 SGHTA and CDR2 FQGNSA come from the germline V gene. Trimming left V 4 bases short and J 7 bases short, with 10 bases between. The CDR3 consists of 13 residues. The CDR3 region is CASSSLVFGELFF. CDR3 bases: TGTGCCAGCAGCTCCCTAGTTTTCGGGGAGCTGTTTTTT.

The genes are TRBV5-1 and TRBJ1-1; the D is unclear. Looked up from germline, CDR1 is SGHRS and CDR2 is YFSETQ. The CDR3 totals 12 residues. The V gene lost 0 bases and the J gene lost 4 bases, with 4 bases spanning the gap. The CDR3 reads CASSLDGTEAFF. The DNA for the CDR3 is TGCGCCAGCAGCTTGGACGGCACTGAAGCTTTCTTT.

V and J are TRBV4-3 and TRBJ1-1, with D tentatively TRBD1 (6 bases). V dropped 5 bases and J dropped 5 bases, with 12 bases sitting between them. Germline assignment: CDR1 LGHNA and CDR2 YSLEER. The CDR3 has 13 residues. Written as DNA, the CDR3 is TGCGCCAGCAGCGGAGAAGGGGGAACTGAAGCTTTCTTT. Translated, it gives CASSGEGGTEAFF.

The gene calls are TRBV5-1 and TRBJ2-1, with 10 nucleotides matching TRBD2. The CDR3 is 15 amino acids. J was trimmed by 9 bases and V by 4 bases; bases with no gene match: 10. Germline V gives CDR1 SGHRS, CDR2 YFSETQ. The CDR3 DNA is TGCGCCAGCAGCCCTGGACTAGCGGAGGGAGGTGAGCAGTTCTTC. Translating it yields CASSPGLAEGGEQFF.

V and J are TRBV12-5 and TRBJ1-2; 7 bases map to TRBD1. The germline gives CDR1 LGHNT, CDR2 FRNRAP. The CDR3 runs to 15 residues. J gave up 2 bases and V 1 base, and 4 bases lay outside the gene matches. In DNA form, the CDR3 reads TGTGCTAGTGGTTTGGGTTCACAGGGGAACTATGGCTACACCTTC. Protein product: CASGLGSQGNYGYTF.

The chain carries TRBV14 and TRBJ2-5; weak D call: TRBD2 (6 bases). V dropped 0 bases and J dropped 4 bases, with 12 bases sitting between them. Germline V lookup: CDR1 SGHDN, CDR2 FVKESK. The CDR3 is made up of 15 amino acids. The DNA of the CDR3 is TGTGCCAGCAGCCAAGAAAGGAGGGTTAGAGAGACCCAGTACTTC. Residues: CASSQERRVRETQYF.

The J gene is TRBJ1-6, the V gene TRBV5-4, with 8 bases identical to TRBD1. With 0 bases clipped from V and 9 bases from J, the junction kept 8 bases outside the gene matches. Germline loops: CDR1 SGHNT, CDR2 YYREEE (reference sequence). The length of the CDR3 is 16 residues. The CDR3 DNA reads as TGTGCCAGCAGCTTGGGTTGGCAGGGGGCGAGTTCACCCCTCCACTTT. Translated, it gives CASSLGWQGASSPLHF.

The chain has TRBV6-5 and TRBJ2-6, with D perhaps matching TRBD1 (5 bases). From germline, CDR1 is MNHEY and CDR2 SVGAGI. V was trimmed by 7 bases and J by 4 bases, leaving 14 bases between them. The CDR3 totals 15 residues. CDR3 in amino acids: CASTPRGYGANVLTF. As DNA, the CDR3 is TGTGCCAGCACCCCAAGGGGTTACGGGGCCAACGTCCTGACTTTC.

This chain connects TRBV14 to TRBJ2-2; a weak D match, TRBD1 (6 bases). There are 14 residues in the CDR3. CDR1 and CDR2 from the germline V gene are SGHDN and FVKESK. V was clipped by 6 bases and J by 4 bases, with 12 bases between them. The CDR3, as DNA: TGTGCCAGCAGACCAGGACAGTTCACCGGGGAGCTGTTTTTT. The encoded protein is CASRPGQFTGELFF.

This chain links TRBV4-1 with TRBJ2-7; 8 bases align to TRBD1. This CDR3 spans 16 amino acids. The V and J ends lost 3 bases and 9 bases, in that order; junction bases with no gene match: 16. The V gene's germline CDR1 is MGHRA and CDR2 YSYEKL. The CDR3 is CASSQGTGRSRDGQYF. In DNA, the CDR3 is TGCGCCAGCAGCCAGGGGACAGGCCGGTCTCGGGACGGGCAGTACTTC.